The clone carrying this T cell receptor beta chain was seen just once. Antigen unknown. The donors were part of the validation cohort of 120 subjects. That cohort was separate from the first cohort, which comprised about 670 subjects. Germline V gives CDR1 SGHVS, CDR2 FQNEAQ. The ends lost 5 bases at V and 2 bases at J; junction bases unmatched: 8. The CDR3 has 16 amino acids. The data originate from a study of cytomegalovirus exposure and HLA in healthy donors. The overall study: In a later analysis, the roughly 120 validation repertoires were reported to have used the same platform as the approximately 620 first-cohort repertoires. Study-wide findings and caveats: Reports credit the classifier with highly specific, highly sensitive diagnosis of cytomegalovirus status. Some TCR beta chains (over 150 of them) were listed as cytomegalovirus-associated.

Clones were read by immunoSEQ multiplex PCR, and TCRdb kept only the in-frame ones, dropping some. Counted here are about 74,000 clones, 90% to 95% occurring once; the ten biggest clones make up about 1.9%. J is TRBJ1-5 and V is TRBV7-8, with TRBD1 identical over 8 bases. This clonotype originated in a woman aged 18-35 years in good health and CMV-seropositive. The sequenced sample consisted of PBMCs. The CDR3 DNA reads TGTGCCAGCAGCACCGGGACAGGAATAGGCAATCAGCCCCAGCATTTT. Residues: CASSTGTGIGNQPQHF.